The sequence of this TCR beta chain was determined in a study of cytomegalovirus exposure and HLA in healthy donors. Across the whole study: Drawn from HLA-typed donors, some 80 million unique TCRs were held in an early data release.

Turning to this clone: Its cognate antigen is unknown.

Study-wide results and caveats: Among TCR beta chains, those listed as cytomegalovirus-associated numbered over 150.

A multiplex PCR was run with 60 Vbeta primers and 13 Jbeta primers. TCRdb's table, derived via immunoSEQ multiplex PCR, lists solely in-frame clones and lacks some. The top ten clones hold about 3.5% of a sample with roughly 100,000 clones, about three quarters of them seen once. Germline values: CDR1 LGHNA, CDR2 YNFKEQ. Deletions cut 2 bases from V and 3 bases from J, with 4 bases between. There are 12 residues in the CDR3. The TCR sequence derives from a man aged 40-49 years in good health and CMV-seronegative. The chain uses TRBV4-2 and TRBJ2-5; D call uncertain. The sequenced sample was PBMCs. The CDR3 sequence: CASSQTEETQYF. CDR3 coding DNA: TGTGCCAGCAGCCAAACAGAAGAGACCCAGTACTTC.